This T cell receptor beta chain was documented in a study of blood T cells in healthy people across ages. A second about 6 to 11 cycle PCR used barcoded and J-beta primers. Each CDR3 protein is one row after TCRdb ran MiXCR on the 5' RACE reads. In the table there are 1 million or so distinct CDR3 sequences, approximately 26% of which are singletons. This CDR3 is built from 16 residues. The V segment lost 0 bases and the J segment 4 bases; nucleotides outside the gene matches: 6. Germline values: CDR1 LGHNA, CDR2 YSLEER. The data were also submitted as part of a second study, on T cells of mothers and their children. From that report: The study recruited a few healthy Caucasian mothers and their six children as donors.

The chain recombines TRBV4-3 with TRBJ2-5, with 9 bases aligning to TRBD2. The source material was blood. The sequence derives from a girl aged 2-10 years in good health. CDR3 bases: TGCGCCAGCAGCCAAGAATTGCCAGCGGGGGGAGAGACCCAGTACTTC. This sequence encodes CASSQELPAGGETQYF.